The subject of this entry is one T cell receptor (beta chain). This entry comes from a study of shared clonotypes between healthy human individuals. Sequenced by immunoSEQ multiplex PCR; TCRdb stores in-frame clones only, minus some. Of fewer than 1.8 million clones listed, approximately 98.5% are singletons. The CDR3 covers 14 residues. The V end lost 4 bases, the J end lost 5 bases, and 14 bases lay between the germline ends. The V gene's germline CDR1 is PRHDT and CDR2 FYEKMQ (reference sequence). This clonotype originated in a man in his thirties or forties in good health. The chain carries TRBV13 and TRBJ1-1, with D possibly TRBD1 on 6 matching bases. What was sequenced was naive CD4+ T cells sorted from blood. As for subset: CD45RA+ positively selected. The CDR3 DNA is TGTGCCAGCAGCTCCCCCGGGGGACAAACTGAAGCTTTCTTT. Residues: CASSSPGGQTEAFF.